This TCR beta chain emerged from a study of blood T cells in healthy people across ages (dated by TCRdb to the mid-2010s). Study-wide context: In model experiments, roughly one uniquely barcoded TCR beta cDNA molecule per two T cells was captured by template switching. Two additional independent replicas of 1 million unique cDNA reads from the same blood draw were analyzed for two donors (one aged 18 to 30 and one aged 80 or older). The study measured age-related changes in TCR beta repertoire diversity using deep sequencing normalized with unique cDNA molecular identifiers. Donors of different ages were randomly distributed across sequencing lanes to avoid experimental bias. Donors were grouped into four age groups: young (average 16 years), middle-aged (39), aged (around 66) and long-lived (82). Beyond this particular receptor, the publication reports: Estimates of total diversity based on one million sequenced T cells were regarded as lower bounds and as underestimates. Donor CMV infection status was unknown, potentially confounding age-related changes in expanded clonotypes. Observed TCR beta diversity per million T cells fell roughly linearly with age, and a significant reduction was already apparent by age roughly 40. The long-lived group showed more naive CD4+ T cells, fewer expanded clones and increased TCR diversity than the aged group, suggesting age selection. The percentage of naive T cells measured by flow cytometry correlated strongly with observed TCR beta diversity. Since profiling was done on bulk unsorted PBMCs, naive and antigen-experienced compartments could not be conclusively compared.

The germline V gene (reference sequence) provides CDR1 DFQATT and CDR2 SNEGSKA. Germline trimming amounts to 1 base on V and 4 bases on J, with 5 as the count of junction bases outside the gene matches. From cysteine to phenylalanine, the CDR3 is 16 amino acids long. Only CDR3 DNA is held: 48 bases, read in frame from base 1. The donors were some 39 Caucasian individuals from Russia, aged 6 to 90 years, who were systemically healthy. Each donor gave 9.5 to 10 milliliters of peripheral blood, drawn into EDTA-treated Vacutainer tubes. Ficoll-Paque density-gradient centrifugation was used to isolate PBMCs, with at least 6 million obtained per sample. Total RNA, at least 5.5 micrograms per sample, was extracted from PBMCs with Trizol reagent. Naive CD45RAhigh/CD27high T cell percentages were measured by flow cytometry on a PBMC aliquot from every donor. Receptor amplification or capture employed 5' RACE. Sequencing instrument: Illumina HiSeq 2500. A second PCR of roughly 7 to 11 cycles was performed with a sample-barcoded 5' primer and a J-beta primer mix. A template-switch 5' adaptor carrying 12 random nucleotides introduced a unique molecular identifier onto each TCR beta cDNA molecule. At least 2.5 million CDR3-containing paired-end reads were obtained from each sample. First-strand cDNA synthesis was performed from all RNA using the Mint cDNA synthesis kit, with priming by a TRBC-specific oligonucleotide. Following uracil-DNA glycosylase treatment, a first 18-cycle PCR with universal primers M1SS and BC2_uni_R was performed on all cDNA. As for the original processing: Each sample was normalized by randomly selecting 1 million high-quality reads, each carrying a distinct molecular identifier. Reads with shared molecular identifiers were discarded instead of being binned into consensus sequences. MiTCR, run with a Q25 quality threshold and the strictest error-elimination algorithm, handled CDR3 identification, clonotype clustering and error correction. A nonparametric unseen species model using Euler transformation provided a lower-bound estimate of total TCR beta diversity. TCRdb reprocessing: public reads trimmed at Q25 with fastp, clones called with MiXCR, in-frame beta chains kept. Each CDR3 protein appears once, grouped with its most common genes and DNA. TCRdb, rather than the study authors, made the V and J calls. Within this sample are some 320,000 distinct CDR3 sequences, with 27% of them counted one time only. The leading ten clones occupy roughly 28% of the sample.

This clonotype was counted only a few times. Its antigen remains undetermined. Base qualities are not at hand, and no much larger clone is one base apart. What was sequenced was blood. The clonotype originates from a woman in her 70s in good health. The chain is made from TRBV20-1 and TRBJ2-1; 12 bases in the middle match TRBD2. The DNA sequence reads TGCAGTGCTAGAGTCCTAGCGGGAGGGGTATACAATGAGCAGTTCTTC. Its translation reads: CSARVLAGGVYNEQFF.